The 21 T cell receptor beta chains listed next were all sequenced from one sample in a study of T cells after yellow fever vaccination. TCRdb used MiXCR to reprocess the 5' RACE reads, holding one entry per CDR3 protein. The sample includes some 300,000 distinct CDR3 sequences, roughly 8% of them seen just once. The material sequenced was PBMCs, taken approximately 40 days after the first yellow fever vaccination. These TCRs come from a man aged 18 to 30 who received the YFV17D yellow fever vaccine.

The rearrangement joins TRBV25-1 to TRBJ2-1, with a weak D call TRBD1 (6 bases). The germline V gene encodes CDR1 MGHDK and CDR2 SYGVNS. The CDR3 extends over 11 amino acids. V was pared by 10 bases and J by 4 bases, with 8 bases between. DNA of the CDR3: TGTGCCACCCAGGGGTACAATGAGCAGTTCTTC. Its translation: CATQGYNEQFF. Full variable domain (missing parts from reference TRBV25-1 and TRBJ2-1): EADIYQTPRYLVIGTGKKITLECSQTMGHDKMYWYQQDPGMELHLIHYSYGVNSTEKGDLSSESTVSRIRTEHFPLTLESARPSHTSQYLCATQGYNEQFFGPGTRLTVL.

The rearrangement uses TRBV19 and TRBJ1-5; possibly TRBD1 for D (6 bases). This CDR3 spans 16 amino acids. Trimming removed 1 base at V and 1 base at J, with 11 bases between. Germline CDR1 LNHDA, CDR2 SQIVND (reference sequence). The CDR3 here is CASSIAGAGSNQPQHF. As DNA, the CDR3 is TGTGCCAGTAGTATAGCAGGGGCGGGGAGCAATCAGCCCCAGCATTTT.

This clonotype was detected a few times. The genes are TRBV7-9 and TRBJ2-7; D perhaps matches TRBD2 (7 bases). The CDR3 has 14 residues. Trimming removed 1 base from V and 4 bases from J, with 11 bases in between. Per the germline V gene, CDR1 is SEHNR and CDR2 is FQNEAQ (reference sequence). CDR3 sequence reads: CASSLVQGGYEQYF. CDR3 nucleotides: TGTGCCAGCAGCTTAGTACAGGGAGGGTACGAGCAGTACTTC.

This clonotype was seen more than once but under ten times. The J gene is TRBJ2-2, the V gene TRBV6-5; D gene ambiguous. The CDR3 has 13 residues. V was pared by 0 bases and J by 6 bases, with 5 bases between. CDR1 is MNHEY and CDR2 is SVGAGI in the germline V gene. For the CDR3, the DNA is TGTGCCAGCAGTTACTCGGTGGCCGGGGAGCTGTTTTTT. This translates into CASSYSVAGELFF.

This clonotype was observed a few times. The chain joins TRBV6-5 to TRBJ2-1, with TRBD1 as a possible D gene (6 bases). The CDR3 sequence is 15 residues long. Germline CDR1 MNHEY, CDR2 SVGAGI. V was cut by 0 bases and J by 3 bases, with 9 bases left in between. CDR3 region: CASSYSGQNYNEQFF. CDR3 nucleotides: TGTGCCAGCAGTTACTCTGGACAGAACTACAATGAGCAGTTCTTC.

In this sample, this clonotype turned up a few times. The chain joins TRBV6-2 or TRBV6-3 to TRBJ2-1; TRBD1 matches 10 bases. The CDR3 is 16 amino acids. Per germline, CDR1 MNHEY and CDR2 SVGEGT. J lost 2 bases, V lost 4 bases, and 5 bases had no gene match. CDR3 protein: CASSSTGTGAYNEQFF. Here the CDR3 DNA reads TGTGCCAGCAGTTCGACCGGGACAGGGGCCTACAATGAGCAGTTCTTC.

This clonotype was observed at least ten times. The chain links TRBV27 to TRBJ1-5, with TRBD1 matching 8 bases. This CDR3 is 13 amino acids long. The junction had 3 bases not matched to a gene; V was cut back by 3 bases and J by 8 bases. From germline, CDR1 is MNHEY and CDR2 SMNVEV (reference sequence). The CDR3 reads CASSLNRGEPQHF. DNA for the CDR3: TGTGCCAGCAGTTTGAACAGGGGGGAGCCCCAGCATTTT.

This clonotype has a handful of counts. The chain has TRBV7-6 and TRBJ2-3; weak D call: TRBD2 (5 bases). Per germline, CDR1 SGHVS and CDR2 FNYEAQ. Trimming stripped 4 bases from V and 0 bases from J, with 14 bases between. The CDR3 has 16 amino acids. The CDR3: CASSYRVTRSTDTQYF. The CDR3 bases are TGTGCCAGCAGCTACAGAGTTACTAGGAGCACAGATACGCAGTATTTT.

J is TRBJ1-5 and V is TRBV5-1, with 7 bases matching TRBD1. The CDR3 has 13 residues. Germline values: CDR1 SGHRS, CDR2 YFSETQ. The V segment lost 4 bases and the J segment 5 bases; nucleotides outside the gene matches: 3. The chain's CDR3 is CASSRDSDQPQHF. CDR3 nucleotides: TGCGCCAGCAGCCGGGACAGCGATCAGCCCCAGCATTTT.

This chain joins TRBV15 and TRBJ2-1; 8 bases map to TRBD2. The trim removed 0 bases at V and 5 bases at J, leaving 6 bases unmatched. The length of the CDR3 is 16 residues. The germline CDR1 and CDR2 sequences are LNHNV and YYDKDF (reference sequence). The CDR3 DNA reads as TGTGCCACCAGCAGAGATTACGGACTAGCAAACAATGAGCAGTTCTTC. This sequence encodes CATSRDYGLANNEQFF.

In its sample, this clonotype was seen many times. The chain combines TRBV20-1 with TRBJ2-5; 7 bases fit TRBD2. V was clipped by 1 base and J by 1 base; unmatched bases: 3. Germline values: CDR1 DFQATT, CDR2 SNEGSKA (reference sequence). The CDR3 contains 14 residues. DNA for the CDR3: TGCAGTGCTAGAGCGGGGGGTGTCCAAGAGACCCAGTACTTC. It codes for CSARAGGVQETQYF.

This clonotype was detected a few times. The chain has TRBV12-3 or TRBV12-4 and TRBJ2-5; D tentatively fits TRBD1 or TRBD2 (5 bases each). Trimming took 5 bases from V and 10 from J, leaving 17 bases between them. This CDR3 is 13 amino acids long. CDR3 residues: CASSPGADNLQYF. As DNA, the CDR3 is TGTGCCAGCAGTCCCGGGGCAGACAATCTCCAGTACTTC.

J is TRBJ2-1 and V is TRBV29-1, with D possibly TRBD1 on 5 matching bases. This CDR3 comprises 13 residues. Germline V gene sequence: CDR1 SQVTM, CDR2 ANQGSEA. V lost 5 bases, J lost 0 bases, and 8 bases lay in between. The CDR3 bases are TGCAGCGTTACTACAGGCTCCTACAATGAGCAGTTCTTC. This codes for CSVTTGSYNEQFF.

The chain employs TRBV6-2 or TRBV6-3 and TRBJ2-3; 8 bases align to TRBD2. With 8 bases clipped from V and 4 bases from J, the junction kept 8 bases outside the gene matches. The CDR3 consists of 14 residues. Germline V lookup: CDR1 MNHEY, CDR2 SVGEGT. CDR3 amino acids: CASVTGGRADTQYF. Here the CDR3 DNA reads TGTGCCAGCGTGACGGGGGGGCGCGCAGATACGCAGTATTTT.

The chain carries TRBV6-5 and TRBJ1-6; possibly TRBD1 for D (5 bases). V gave up 0 bases and J gave up 8 bases, with 8 bases separating them. There are 14 residues in the CDR3. Germline V gene data show CDR1 as MNHEY and CDR2 as SVGAGI. CDR3 DNA sequence: TGTGCCAGCAGTTACTCGGGGGGGTATTCACCCCTCCACTTT. Translation: CASSYSGGYSPLHF.

This clonotype showed up just a few times. The V call is TRBV5-1, the J call TRBJ1-6, with a tentative D call TRBD1 (6 bases). Germline V gene data show CDR1 as SGHRS and CDR2 as YFSETQ. The CDR3 sequence is 14 residues long. Trimming removed 0 bases from V and 7 bases from J, with 8 bases in between. CDR3 sequence (DNA): TGCGCCAGCAGCTTGGACAGGGAGAATTCACCCCTCCACTTT. Its protein product is CASSLDRENSPLHF. Variable domain in full (rest from reference TRBV5-1 and TRBJ1-6): KAGVTQTPRYLIKTRGQQVTLSCSPISGHRSVSWYQQTPGQGLQFLFEYFSETQRNKGNFPGRFSGRQFSNSRSEMNVSTLELGDSALYLCASSLDRENSPLHFGNGTRLTVT.

This clonotype came up many times. The genes are TRBV7-8 and TRBJ1-6; 8 nucleotides match TRBD1. V was clipped by 2 bases and J by 5 bases; unmatched bases: 2. Germline lookup yields CDR1 SGHVS and CDR2 FQNEAQ. The CDR3 is made up of 15 amino acids. This CDR3 is CASSLLGQDNSPLHF. In DNA, the CDR3 is TGTGCCAGCAGCTTACTGGGACAGGATAATTCACCCCTCCACTTT.

This sequence joins TRBV12-3 or TRBV12-4 and TRBJ2-3; 7 bases line up with TRBD2. With 6 bases clipped from V and 6 bases from J, the junction kept 9 bases outside the gene matches. The CDR3 consists of 14 residues. The CDR3 DNA follows: TGTGCCAGCAGGGGTACTAGCGCTCCCGATACGCAGTATTTT. Translated, it gives CASRGTSAPDTQYF.

This clonotype was counted a few times. V and J are TRBV12-3 or TRBV12-4 and TRBJ1-5; 8 bases are shared with TRBD1. Trimming took 7 bases from V and 1 from J; bases not matched to a gene: 6. The CDR3 spans 15 residues. This CDR3 is CASTGTGKSNQPQHF. CDR3 nucleotides: TGTGCCAGCACCGGGACAGGAAAAAGCAATCAGCCCCAGCATTTT.

This clonotype showed up just a few times. The chain employs TRBV4-1 and TRBJ1-1; the D is unclear. The CDR3 covers 16 residues. Germline V gene sequence: CDR1 MGHRA, CDR2 YSYEKL. V lost 2 bases and J lost 2, with 15 bases in between. CDR3 region: CASSQIGRRANTEAFF. CDR3 DNA: TGCGCCAGCAGCCAAATCGGTAGGAGGGCCAACACTGAAGCTTTCTTT.

In the case of this clonotype: The conserved phenylalanine or tryptophan is not found at the CDR3 terminus, so this likely reflects a read error. CDR3 protein: CASSSVGRAQETQYS. CDR3 DNA: TGTGCCAGCAGCTCGGTGGGGAGGGCCCAAGAGACCCAGTACTCC. The chain carries TRBV7-9 and TRBJ2-5; 7 bases fit TRBD2. V dropped 4 bases and J dropped 1; count of bases not matched to a gene: 6. Germline CDR1 SEHNR, CDR2 FQNEAQ (reference sequence). The CDR3 loop spans 15 amino acids.